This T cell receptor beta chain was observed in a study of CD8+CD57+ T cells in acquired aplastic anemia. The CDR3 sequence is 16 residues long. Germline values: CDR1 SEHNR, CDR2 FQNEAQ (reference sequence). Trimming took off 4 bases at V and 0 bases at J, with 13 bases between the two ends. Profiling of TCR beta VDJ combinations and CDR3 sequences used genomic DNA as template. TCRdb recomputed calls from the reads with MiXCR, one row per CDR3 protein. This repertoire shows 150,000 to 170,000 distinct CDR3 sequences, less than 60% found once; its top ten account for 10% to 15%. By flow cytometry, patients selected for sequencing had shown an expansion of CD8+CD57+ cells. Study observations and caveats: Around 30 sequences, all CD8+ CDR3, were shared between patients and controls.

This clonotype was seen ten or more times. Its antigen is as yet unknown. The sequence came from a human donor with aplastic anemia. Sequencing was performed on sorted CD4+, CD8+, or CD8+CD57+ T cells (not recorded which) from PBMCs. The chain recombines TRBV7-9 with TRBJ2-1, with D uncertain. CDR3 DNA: TGTGCCAGCAGCTCGGCGACCCGGAGCTCCTACAATGAGCAGTTCTTC. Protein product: CASSSATRSSYNEQFF.